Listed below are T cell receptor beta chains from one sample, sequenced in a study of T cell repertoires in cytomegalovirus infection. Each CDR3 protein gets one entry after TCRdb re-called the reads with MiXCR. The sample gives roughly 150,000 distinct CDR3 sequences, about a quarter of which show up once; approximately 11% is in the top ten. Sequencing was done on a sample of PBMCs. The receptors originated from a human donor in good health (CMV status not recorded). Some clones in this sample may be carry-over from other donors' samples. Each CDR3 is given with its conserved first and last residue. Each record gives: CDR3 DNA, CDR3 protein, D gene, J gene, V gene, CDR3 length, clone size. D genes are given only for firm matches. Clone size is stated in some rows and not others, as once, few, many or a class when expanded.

DNA: TGTGCCAGCAGACGTCTAGCCAAAAACATTCAGTACTTC
CDR3: CASRRLAKNIQYF
D: .
J: TRBJ2-4
V: TRBV11-2
length: 13
size: few

DNA: TGTGCCAGCAGTTACTCGAAGGGGGATGAAGCTTTCTTT
CDR3: CASSYSKGDEAFF
D: .
J: TRBJ1-1
V: TRBV6-6
length: 13
size: few

DNA: TGTGCCAGCAGTTTAGGTGCATCATACAATGAGCAGTTCTTC
CDR3: CASSLGASYNEQFF
D: .
J: TRBJ2-1
V: TRBV12-3/TRBV12-4
length: 14
size: many

DNA: TGTGCCAGCAGCTTGACAAGACAGGGGGCACGGCCCCAGCATTTT
CDR3: CASSLTRQGARPQHF
D: TRBD1
J: TRBJ1-5
V: TRBV5-8
length: 15
size: few

DNA: TGTGCCAGCAGCATATTTACCCTTAACACCGGGGAGCTGTTTTTT
CDR3: CASSIFTLNTGELFF
D: .
J: TRBJ2-2
V: TRBV7-9
length: 15
size: .

DNA: TGTGCCAGCAGCTCTCCGGGACCCCAAGAGACCCAGTACTTC
CDR3: CASSSPGPQETQYF
D: .
J: TRBJ2-5
V: TRBV7-2
length: 14
size: many

DNA: TGCAGCGTTGTGGGGGTGGGGGGCCGTAGGACTGAAGCTTTCTTT
CDR3: CSVVGVGGRRTEAFF
D: .
J: TRBJ1-1
V: TRBV29-1
length: 15
size: few

DNA: TGTGCCAGCCGAGAGCGGGAGGCCTACGAGCAGTACTTC
CDR3: CASREREAYEQYF
D: TRBD2
J: TRBJ2-7
V: TRBV28
length: 13
size: .

DNA: TGTGCCAGCAGCCCCAGGACTAGCGGGAGATACGAGCAGTACTTC
CDR3: CASSPRTSGRYEQYF
D: TRBD2
J: TRBJ2-7
V: TRBV7-2
length: 15
size: many

DNA: TGTGCCAGCAGCTTAGAGGGGGGTAATTCACCCCTCCACTTT
CDR3: CASSLEGGNSPLHF
D: .
J: TRBJ1-6
V: TRBV11-3
length: 14
size: .

DNA: TGTGCCTGGAGTGTACTGGGCGCGAGCGACCGAGATACGCAGTATTTT
CDR3: CAWSVLGASDRDTQYF
D: .
J: TRBJ2-3
V: TRBV30
length: 16
size: .

DNA: TGTGCCAGCAGCTTAGACCAGTTTTCCACAGATACGCAGTATTTT
CDR3: CASSLDQFSTDTQYF
D: .
J: TRBJ2-3
V: TRBV7-6
length: 15
size: few

DNA: TGTGCCAGCAGTGTAGGGGGGGAACTCCTAGCCAAAAACATTCAGTACTTC
CDR3: CASSVGGELLAKNIQYF
D: .
J: TRBJ2-4
V: TRBV6-1
length: 17
size: many

DNA: TGCGCCAGCAGCCAACCCGGGACAGGGTTTACAGATACGCAGTATTTT
CDR3: CASSQPGTGFTDTQYF
D: TRBD1
J: TRBJ2-3
V: TRBV4-1
length: 16
size: .

DNA: TGTGCCAGCAGCGCTAGCGGGAGGCCGTCCTACGAGCAGTACTTC
CDR3: CASSASGRPSYEQYF
D: TRBD2
J: TRBJ2-7
V: TRBV5-5
length: 15
size: many

DNA: TGTGCCAGTACCGAGCTGAGGGGCCCGAGGGTGACAGCTTTCTTT
CDR3: CASTELRGPRVTAFF
D: .
J: TRBJ1-1
V: TRBV19
length: 15
size: .

DNA: TGCAGTGCTAGCCCCATAATAGCGGAGAGCTCCTACGAGCAGTACTTC
CDR3: CSASPIIAESSYEQYF
D: .
J: TRBJ2-7
V: TRBV20-1
length: 16
size: .

DNA: TGTGCCAGCAGTTTTCTCCGACTAGCGGAGGATACGCAGTATTTT
CDR3: CASSFLRLAEDTQYF
D: TRBD2
J: TRBJ2-3
V: TRBV28
length: 15
size: many

DNA: TGTGCCAGCAGTTTATTGGGATTCGGGGGCCATGGCTACACCTTC
CDR3: CASSLLGFGGHGYTF
D: .
J: TRBJ1-2
V: TRBV28
length: 15
size: many

DNA: TGTGCCAGCGGTACGACAGGTGAAGCTTTCTTT
CDR3: CASGTTGEAFF
D: .
J: TRBJ1-1
V: TRBV28
length: 11
size: .

DNA: TGTGCCAACGGAGGACCTGTGGCGAGGGAGACCCAGTACTTC
CDR3: CANGGPVARETQYF
D: .
J: TRBJ2-5
V: TRBV27
length: 14
size: .

DNA: TGCAGCGTTGGTACTGGGGGCGACTACGAGCAGTACTTC
CDR3: CSVGTGGDYEQYF
D: .
J: TRBJ2-7
V: TRBV29-1
length: 13
size: few

DNA: TGCGCCAGCAGCCGGACAGGGGACACCGGGGAGCTGTTTTTT
CDR3: CASSRTGDTGELFF
D: TRBD1
J: TRBJ2-2
V: TRBV4-1
length: 14
size: .

DNA: TGCAGTGCTAGCCCGGGACTCCCCATGAATGAGCAGTTCTTC
CDR3: CSASPGLPMNEQFF
D: .
J: TRBJ2-1
V: TRBV20-1
length: 14
size: .

DNA: TGTGCCAGCAGCCACCATTGGGTCCCAGCTAACTATGGCTACACCTTC
CDR3: CASSHHWVPANYGYTF
D: .
J: TRBJ1-2
V: TRBV5-4
length: 16
size: .